A selection of T cell receptor beta chains follows, all from one sample in a study of blood T cells in healthy people across ages. MiXCR was run by TCRdb on the 5' RACE reads, yielding one entry per CDR3 protein. This repertoire shows under 1,000,000 distinct CDR3 sequences, under 40% found once; its top ten account for over 10%. The sequenced material came from blood. Every receptor here comes from a man between 18 and 35 years old in good health. Both conserved end residues are part of each CDR3. Fields, in order: J gene, V gene, clone size, D gene, CDR3 DNA, CDR3 protein. D genes are given only for firm matches. Rows give clone size only sometimes, using once, few, many, or a class for an expanded clone.

J: TRBJ2-1
V: TRBV11-3
size: few
D: -
DNA: TGTGCCAGCAGTTATTTGGGTGGAGGGGACAATGAGCAGTTCTTC
CDR3: CASSYLGGGDNEQFF

J: TRBJ1-1
V: TRBV7-2
size: few
D: -
DNA: TGTGCCAGCAGCCCCCGACAGACCACTGAAGCTTTCTTT
CDR3: CASSPRQTTEAFF

J: TRBJ2-5
V: TRBV6-2/TRBV6-3
size: few
D: TRBD2
DNA: TGTGCCAGCACCCCGGGGAGCGGGGGAAAAGAGACCCAGTACTTC
CDR3: CASTPGSGGKETQYF

J: TRBJ2-3
V: TRBV20-1
size: -
D: -
DNA: TGCAGTGCTAGTGGTTGGGGATACACAGATACGCAGTATTTT
CDR3: CSASGWGYTDTQYF

J: TRBJ1-1
V: TRBV11-2
size: -
D: -
DNA: TGTGCCAGCAACCCGAGTGGGGGGCGGGGGAACACTGAAGCTTTCTTT
CDR3: CASNPSGGRGNTEAFF

J: TRBJ2-3
V: TRBV4-3
size: -
D: TRBD2
DNA: TGCGCCAGCAGCCAAGATCTGGGCGGGGGGGCCAGAACGCAGTATTTT
CDR3: CASSQDLGGGARTQYF

J: TRBJ2-3
V: TRBV12-3/TRBV12-4
size: many
D: -
DNA: TGTGCCAGCAGTTTCTCGTTCACAGATACGCAGTATTTT
CDR3: CASSFSFTDTQYF

J: TRBJ2-3
V: TRBV2
size: -
D: -
DNA: TGTGCCAGCAGTGAGCCTAGCGAGGTTCGTCACACAGATACGCAGTATTTT
CDR3: CASSEPSEVRHTDTQYF

J: TRBJ2-7
V: TRBV30
size: many
D: -
DNA: TGTGCCTGGAGTGTAGGGCAGGCTCGCTACGAGCAGTACTTC
CDR3: CAWSVGQARYEQYF

J: TRBJ2-1
V: TRBV4-3
size: -
D: -
DNA: TGCGCCAGCAGCCAAGGTACGGGGTCTGAGAAGGAGACCCAGTTCTTC
CDR3: CASSQGTGSEKETQFF

J: TRBJ2-3
V: TRBV4-2
size: -
D: TRBD1
DNA: TGTGCCAGCAGCCAAGATCTAGACAGGGCCACAGATACGCAGTATTTT
CDR3: CASSQDLDRATDTQYF

J: TRBJ1-4
V: TRBV2
size: -
D: TRBD1
DNA: TGTGCCAGCAGTGAAAGGCGGACAGGGTGGTTGGAAAAACTGTTTTTT
CDR3: CASSERRTGWLEKLFF

J: TRBJ2-2
V: TRBV2
size: -
D: -
DNA: TGTGCCAGCAGTGAAAGATCAAACACCGGGGAGCTGTTTTTT
CDR3: CASSERSNTGELFF

J: TRBJ2-3
V: TRBV29-1
size: -
D: -
DNA: TGCAGCGCCCCGGGTGGGGGCGCCAGTGTGGGAGATACGCAGTATTTT
CDR3: CSAPGGGASVGDTQYF

J: TRBJ1-5
V: TRBV20-1
size: -
D: -
DNA: TGCAGTGCTAGAGATTACAGGGACCAGAGCAATCAGCCCCAGCATTTT
CDR3: CSARDYRDQSNQPQHF

J: TRBJ2-7
V: TRBV7-2
size: -
D: -
DNA: TGTGCCAGCAGCTCCTCCTCAGGGGAACTATCCTACGAGCAGTACTTC
CDR3: CASSSSSGELSYEQYF

J: TRBJ2-1
V: TRBV10-3
size: few
D: TRBD1
DNA: TGTGCCATCAGTTCTGGGGGACAGAAATCTAATGAGCAGTTCTTC
CDR3: CAISSGGQKSNEQFF

J: TRBJ2-5
V: TRBV5-1
size: few
D: -
DNA: TGCGCCAGCAGCGTGGCCGGATCCCAAGAGACCCAGTACTTC
CDR3: CASSVAGSQETQYF

J: TRBJ1-4
V: TRBV27
size: -
D: -
DNA: TGTGCCAGCCGAGACCGAACAACTAATGAAAAACTGTTTTTT
CDR3: CASRDRTTNEKLFF

J: TRBJ2-1
V: TRBV27
size: few
D: TRBD1
DNA: TGTGCCAGCAGTGCTAGGACAGGGTCCAATGAGCAGTTCTTC
CDR3: CASSARTGSNEQFF

J: TRBJ2-5
V: TRBV27
size: -
D: -
DNA: TGTGCCAGCAGTTTGTGGGGGGAGCCTCAAGAGACCCAGTACTTC
CDR3: CASSLWGEPQETQYF

J: TRBJ2-5
V: TRBV29-1
size: many
D: -
DNA: TGCAGCGGCTTAAGCAGGGCCCAAGAGACCCAGTACTTC
CDR3: CSGLSRAQETQYF